A single sample gave rise to the 28 T cell receptor beta chains below, sequenced in a study of blood T cell repertoires in COVID-19. Clones were sequenced by immunoSEQ multiplex PCR, and TCRdb holds only the in-frame ones, with some missing. The sample yields more than 150,000 clones, around 87% seen once. Sequencing was performed on peripheral blood. These receptors were collected from a man aged 45-60 years with acute or convalescent COVID-19.

The rearrangement uses TRBV28 and TRBJ1-2; D possibly corresponds to TRBD1 (5 bases). This CDR3 spans 13 amino acids. Germline V lookup: CDR1 MDHEN, CDR2 SYDVKM. Trimming removed 3 bases at V and 5 bases at J, with 10 bases between. CDR3 nucleotide sequence: TGTGCCAGCAGTTTGACAGTCGGGTATGGCTACACCTTC. This gives the protein CASSLTVGYGYTF.

This clone was observed once. One junction end disagrees with the germline gene, perhaps due to a read error. This sequence joins TRBV7-7 and TRBJ1-3; D perhaps matches TRBD1 (5 bases). The CDR3 loop spans 16 amino acids. Germline-derived CDR1 and CDR2 are SSHAT and FNYEAQ (reference sequence). CDR3 nucleotides: TGTGCTAGCAGCTCCGGGGGACTGACCTCTGGAAACACCATATATTTT. Amino acid sequence: CASSSGGLTSGNTIYF.

The chain uses TRBV3-1 (or the pseudogene TRBV3-2) and TRBJ2-5; the match to TRBD1 covers 11 bases. The V gene end was trimmed by 0 bases and the J gene end by 5 bases; junction bases not matched to a gene: 8. The CDR3 is 17 amino acids. The germline CDR1 and CDR2 sequences are LGHDT and YNNKEL (reference sequence). The CDR3 coding sequence is TGTGCCAGCAGCCAAGAGAGAATAGGACAGGGGGCGGAGACCCAGTACTTC. Residues: CASSQERIGQGAETQYF.

The V call is TRBV5-4, the J call TRBJ1-6; 7 bases match TRBD1. This CDR3 contains 15 residues. J gave up 5 bases and V 6 bases, and 8 bases lay outside the gene matches. The germline CDR1 and CDR2 sequences are SGHNT and YYREEE (reference sequence). The chain's CDR3 is CASTAATGNNSPLHF. CDR3 DNA: TGTGCCAGCACCGCAGCGACAGGGAATAATTCACCCCTCCACTTT. Using reference TRBV5-4 and TRBJ1-6 for the parts outside the CDR3, the full variable domain is ETGVTQSPTHLIKTRGQQVTLRCSSQSGHNTVSWYQQALGQGPQFIFQYYREEENGRGNFPPRFSGLQFPNYSSELNVNALELDDSALYLCASTAATGNNSPLHFGNGTRLTVT.

The gene calls are TRBV24-1 and TRBJ2-1; 9 nucleotides line up with TRBD1. CDR3 length: 16 amino acids. The V gene's germline CDR1 is KGHDR and CDR2 SFDVKD. After removal of 3 bases from V and 8 bases from J, the junction contained 10 bases not matched to a gene. CDR3 coding DNA: TGTGCCACCAGTGATGTACAGGGGGCTATAATCGATGAGCAGTTCTTC. This sequence encodes CATSDVQGAIIDEQFF.

The gene calls are TRBV27 and TRBJ2-2; 8 nucleotides agree with TRBD2. The V and J ends lost 4 bases and 5 bases, in that order; junction bases with no gene match: 6. The CDR3 sequence is 15 residues long. CDR1 is MNHEY and CDR2 is SMNVEV in the germline V gene (reference sequence). The CDR3 region has the DNA TGTGCCAGCAGTTCTCCGGGACTAGGTACCGGGGAGCTGTTTTTT. Its translation: CASSSPGLGTGELFF.

The chain links TRBV20-1 to TRBJ2-1; D remains unclear. Trimming removed 5 bases from V and 5 bases from J, with 7 bases in between. CDR1 DFQATT and CDR2 SNEGSKA come from the germline V gene (reference sequence). The CDR3 runs 11 residues. The CDR3 DNA reads TGCAGTGCTCCAATCAACAATGAGCAGTTCTTC. Translating gives CSAPINNEQFF.

V and J are TRBV30 and TRBJ1-3; D unresolved. CDR1 and CDR2 (germline): GTSNPN, SVGIG (reference sequence). The CDR3 spans 16 residues. Trimming removed 2 bases from V and 0 bases from J, with 14 bases in between. As DNA, the CDR3 is TGTGCCTGGAGTCCCCCCTACCCCCGCTCTGGAAACACCATATATTTT. Translation: CAWSPPYPRSGNTIYF.

The sample holds one count of this clone. The chain joins TRBV7-3 to TRBJ2-3, with D perhaps matching TRBD1 (5 bases). The germline gives CDR1 SGHTA, CDR2 FQGTGA. Trimming took 3 bases from V and 4 from J, leaving 8 bases between them. The CDR3 runs to 13 residues. The CDR3 nucleotides read TGTGCCAGCAGCTTTCAGGGCTCAGATACGCAGTATTTT. It yields the protein CASSFQGSDTQYF.

This chain uses TRBV6-1 with TRBJ1-2, with D perhaps matching TRBD1 (5 bases). Germline CDR1 MNHNS, CDR2 SASEGT. The V and J ends lost 4 bases and 0 bases respectively, with 18 bases between them. The CDR3 length is 17 residues. The CDR3 coding sequence is TGTGCCAGCAGTGGAAGGGGCCGGGCCATCTCTAACTATGGCTACACCTTC. It is translated as CASSGRGRAISNYGYTF.

The chain carries TRBV4-2 and TRBJ2-7; 8 bases align to TRBD1. Germline CDR1 LGHNA, CDR2 YNFKEQ. With 2 bases clipped from V and 6 bases from J, the junction kept 12 bases outside the gene matches. CDR3 length: 16 amino acids. The CDR3 coding sequence is TGTGCCAGCAGCCAACTCGGACAGGGTCCCCCCCGCGAGCAGTACTTC. Translating gives CASSQLGQGPPREQYF.

This clone was found once. This sequence joins TRBV7-2 and TRBJ2-2; D gene unclear. This CDR3 comprises 13 residues. V was clipped by 5 bases and J by 4 bases, with 8 bases between them. Germline V lookup: CDR1 SGHTA, CDR2 FQGNSA. The CDR3 sequence is CASSQRGTGELFF. The CDR3 DNA sequence: TGTGCCAGCAGCCAGCGAGGCACCGGGGAGCTGTTTTTT. Filled out from reference TRBV7-2 and TRBJ2-2, the complete variable domain reads GAGVSQSPSNKVTEKGKDVELRCDPISGHTALYWYRQSLGQGLEFLIYFQGNSAPDKSGLPSDRFSAERTGGSVSTLTIQRTQQEDSAVYLCASSQRGTGELFFGEGSRLTVL.

The chain joins TRBV3-1 (or the pseudogene TRBV3-2) to TRBJ1-1; D not resolved. V was shortened by 0 bases and J by 3 bases, with 14 bases between the two germline ends. The CDR3 covers 16 residues. Germline V gives CDR1 LGHDT, CDR2 YNNKEL (reference sequence). CDR3 nucleotides: TGTGCCAGCAGCCAAGATCTGGGAGGGATGTACACTGAAGCTTTCTTT. This translates into CASSQDLGGMYTEAFF.

In nucleotides, the CDR3 is TGCAGCGTTGAACCGGAGGAGAACACTGAAGCTTTCTTT. It codes for CSVEPEENTEAFF. The chain has TRBV29-1 and TRBJ1-1, with no clear D. CDR3 length equals 13 residues. V was clipped by 2 bases and J by 1 base, with 8 bases between them. Germline loops: CDR1 SQVTM, CDR2 ANQGSEA.

The chain recombines TRBV6-5 with TRBJ2-3, with TRBD1 matching 9 bases. The CDR3 has 15 residues. Looked up from germline, CDR1 is MNHEY and CDR2 is SVGAGI. J lost 2 bases, V lost 7 bases, and 7 bases had no gene match. The CDR3 region is CASTRTGDNTDTQYF. The CDR3 region has the DNA TGTGCCAGCACCCGGACAGGGGATAACACAGATACGCAGTATTTT.

The chain recombines TRBV7-9 with TRBJ1-6; 9 nucleotides match TRBD1. The CDR3 spans 15 residues. Germline values: CDR1 SEHNR, CDR2 FQNEAQ (reference sequence). V lost 5 bases, J lost 9 bases, and 8 bases stayed unmatched. The CDR3 sequence: CASSQDRGAISPLHF. The CDR3 DNA reads as TGTGCCAGCAGCCAGGACAGGGGTGCGATTTCACCCCTCCACTTT.

J is TRBJ1-1 and V is TRBV19; TRBD1 aligns across 9 bases. The CDR3 loop spans 17 amino acids. Germline trimming cut 6 bases from V and 3 bases from J; bases unmatched to any gene: 14. Germline CDR1 is LNHDA and CDR2 is SQIVND (reference sequence). The CDR3 region is CASRKGTGSRLDTEAFF. The CDR3 region has the DNA TGTGCCAGTAGAAAAGGGACAGGGAGCCGGTTGGACACTGAAGCTTTCTTT.

The V call is TRBV28, the J call TRBJ2-5; D not certain. Deletions cut 5 bases from V and 0 bases from J, with 13 bases between. This CDR3 has 15 amino acids. CDR1 and CDR2 from the germline V gene are MDHEN and SYDVKM. This CDR3 reads CASSPRHTYQETQYF. CDR3 nucleotides: TGTGCCAGCAGTCCCCGACACACGTACCAAGAGACCCAGTACTTC.

The gene calls are TRBV6-2 or TRBV6-3 and TRBJ1-1; D not certain. CDR1 and CDR2 (germline): MNHEY, SVGEGT. The CDR3 totals 13 residues. V was pared by 5 bases and J by 0 bases, with 7 bases between. In DNA, the CDR3 is TGTGCCAGCAGTCCGGTTATGAACACTGAAGCTTTCTTT. It is translated as CASSPVMNTEAFF.

The chain has TRBV6-5 and TRBJ2-7; 8 bases fit TRBD1. The CDR3 extends over 14 amino acids. Losses at the gene ends were 8 bases for V and 2 bases for J; bases not matched to a gene: 8. Germline V gene sequence: CDR1 MNHEY, CDR2 SVGAGI. The CDR3 bases are TGTGCCAGCTCAGGACAGGGTGGAACCTACGAGCAGTACGTC. Its translation is CASSGQGGTYEQYV.

V and J are TRBV6-5 and TRBJ2-3; no firm D call. CDR1 and CDR2 from the germline V gene are MNHEY and SVGAGI. CDR3 length equals 14 residues. Trimming left V 2 bases short and J 2 bases short, with 8 bases between. This chain's CDR3 is CASSYNRDTDTQYF. The DNA for the CDR3 is TGTGCCAGCAGTTACAATAGAGACACAGATACGCAGTATTTT.

This chain links TRBV7-2 with TRBJ2-1; the match to TRBD1 covers 11 bases. V lost 4 bases, J lost 9 bases, and 5 bases stayed unmatched. Germline V gene lookup returns CDR1 SGHTA and CDR2 FQGNSA. The CDR3 sequence is 14 residues long. The CDR3: CASSSGTGGTEQFF. In DNA form, the CDR3 reads TGTGCCAGCAGCTCGGGGACAGGGGGTACTGAGCAGTTCTTC.

CDR3 DNA sequence: TGTGCCATCAGTGAGCAGGGGCAGCCCCAGCATTTT. This gives the protein CAISEQGQPQHF. The chain joins TRBV10-3 to TRBJ1-5; perhaps TRBD1 as D (6 bases). The V gene's germline CDR1 is ENHRY and CDR2 SYGVKD. This CDR3 is 12 amino acids long. Trimming left V 2 bases short and J 7 bases short, with 6 bases between.

The genes are TRBV6-6 and TRBJ2-5; 10 bases are shared with TRBD2. The CDR3 runs to 14 residues. V lost 7 bases and J lost 2; bases outside the gene matches: 4. Germline V lookup: CDR1 MNHNY, CDR2 SVGAGI (reference sequence). The CDR3 loop reads CASTLAGAQETQYF. CDR3 coding DNA: TGTGCCAGCACCCTAGCGGGAGCACAAGAGACCCAGTACTTC.

This chain uses TRBV10-3 with TRBJ2-7; TRBD1 matches at 7 bases. Looked up from germline, CDR1 is ENHRY and CDR2 is SYGVKD. This CDR3 region has 15 residues. V shed 4 bases and J 3 bases; nucleotides not matched to a gene: 9. The CDR3 loop is CAISGTGVSRYEQYF. CDR3 bases: TGTGCCATCAGTGGAACAGGGGTGTCACGCTACGAGCAGTACTTC.

J is TRBJ2-1 and V is TRBV7-9; 9 bases align to TRBD1. V lost 0 bases to trimming and J lost 1 base; unmatched junction nucleotides: 4. Germline V gene data show CDR1 as SEHNR and CDR2 as FQNEAQ (reference sequence). The CDR3 is 17 amino acids. The DNA for the CDR3 is TGTGCCAGCAGCTTAGCTTGGACAGGGGCATCCTACAATGAGCAGTTCTTC. The encoded protein is CASSLAWTGASYNEQFF.

The chain employs TRBV27 and TRBJ1-6; 7 bases fit TRBD1. The V gene's germline CDR1 is MNHEY and CDR2 SMNVEV (reference sequence). V lost 5 bases and J lost 3; bases outside the gene matches: 4. The CDR3 loop spans 15 amino acids. The CDR3 DNA reads as TGTGCCAGCAGTCCCGGACAGGTCTATAATTCACCCCTCCACTTT. As protein: CASSPGQVYNSPLHF.

The rearrangement links TRBV2 to TRBJ1-4; the match to TRBD1 covers 10 bases. V lost 10 bases and J lost 7; bases outside the gene matches: 9. Germline-derived CDR1 and CDR2 are SNHLY and FYNNEI. This CDR3 spans 14 amino acids. The CDR3 reads CATLRRDRGEKLFF. The CDR3 nucleotides read TGTGCCACCCTCAGGAGGGACAGGGGTGAAAAACTGTTTTTT.